The present entry profiles one T cell receptor beta chain with its context. Its antigen is undetermined. These data belong to a study of T cell responses to AZD1222 COVID-19 vaccine. The CDR3 runs 16 residues. V was cut by 4 bases and J by 7 bases, with 20 bases left in between. Germline CDR1 reads SGDLS; CDR2 reads YYNGEE. Some clones are missing from TCRdb's copy, which holds only in-frame ones; the method was immunoSEQ multiplex PCR. Altogether 150,000 or so clones are present, 85% to 95% being singletons, with the ten largest covering over 8%. The study, taken as a whole, reports: Researchers report vaccine-associated CD4 TCRs spanning spike, with dominance at 160-218 and 743-854.

The receptor was isolated from an adult in good health. Specimen: peripheral blood, collected on day 0 of AZD1222 vaccination. The chain is built from TRBV9 and TRBJ1-4; a possible D gene is TRBD1 (6 bases). CDR3 amino acids: CASSLLWGGAGEKLFF. CDR3 DNA: TGTGCCAGCAGCCTCCTGTGGGGGGGGGCAGGTGAAAAACTGTTTTTT. The full variable domain, completed using reference TRBV9 and TRBJ1-4, is DSGVTQTPKHLITATGQRVTLRCSPRSGDLSVYWYQQSLDQGLQFLIQYYNGEERAKGNILERFSAQQFPDLHSELNLSSLELGDSALYFCASSLLWGGAGEKLFFGSGTQLSVL.